The subject of this entry is one TCR beta chain. Its target is not known. Genomic DNA was the PCR template. A primer set of 30 forward and 13 reverse primers amplified the CDR3. MiXCR, run by TCRdb on the multiplex PCR reads, gives a single entry per CDR3 protein. Found here are a few hundred thousand distinct CDR3 sequences, more than 45% of them singletons; the top ten hold roughly an eighth. V gave up 3 bases and J gave up 1 base, with 13 bases separating them. Per the germline V gene, CDR1 is LNHDA and CDR2 is SQIVND (reference sequence). CDR3 length: 15 residues. This sample stems from a study of type 1 and type 2 diabetes patients. Points from the study as a whole: V and J gene usage correlated at roughly 0.97 between type 2 diabetes and control samples.

The sequenced material came from peripheral blood mononuclear cells (PBMCs). The gene calls are TRBV19 and TRBJ2-7, with D hard to call. The TCR sequence derives from a man aged 18 to 30 with type 2 diabetes. CDR3 nucleotide sequence: TGTGCCAGTAGTATCAAATGGACGTCTTCCTACGAGCAGTACTTC. This gives the protein CASSIKWTSSYEQYF.